One and the same sample provided the 13 T cell receptor beta chains below, sequenced in a study of shared clonotypes between healthy human individuals. As defined, naive CD8 cells were CD45RO-negative and positively selected for CCR7, with terminally differentiated effector memory CD45RA+ cells excluded. Only in-frame clones appear in the TCRdb table, and some are missing; sequencing was by immunoSEQ multiplex PCR. The sample lists approximately 1.9 million clones, around 95% occurring once. The specimen sequenced was naive CD8+ T cells from PBMCs. The receptors derive from a man in his late teens or twenties in good health. Some clones in this sample may be carry-over from other donors' samples.

The chain has TRBV11-2 and TRBJ2-7, with D perhaps TRBD1 (5 bases). The V and J ends lost 1 base and 3 bases respectively, with 13 bases between them. CDR3 length equals 15 residues. The V gene's germline CDR1 is SGHAT and CDR2 FQNNGV. The chain's CDR3 is CASSLGLLGHYEQYF. DNA of the CDR3: TGTGCCAGCAGCTTAGGGCTCCTAGGACACTACGAGCAGTACTTC.

The chain employs TRBV9 and TRBJ2-3; D is unclear. The CDR3 is 16 amino acids. The V gene's germline CDR1 is SGDLS and CDR2 YYNGEE. Trimming pared 0 bases from V and 0 bases from J, leaving 11 bases between. The CDR3 reads CASSVDLTASTDTQYF. In DNA, the CDR3 is TGTGCCAGCAGCGTAGATTTGACGGCTAGCACAGATACGCAGTATTTT.

The gene calls are TRBV30 and TRBJ1-3; tentatively, D is TRBD1 (6 bases). Germline lookup yields CDR1 GTSNPN and CDR2 SVGIG (reference sequence). This CDR3 has 14 residues. V lost 5 bases and J lost 3, with 14 bases in between. Here the CDR3 DNA reads TGTGCCTGGCATCCAGGGGTTGGTGGAAACACCATATATTTT. Amino acids: CAWHPGVGGNTIYF.

The chain couples TRBV5-4 to TRBJ2-7; 7 bases match TRBD2. Germline V gives CDR1 SGHNT, CDR2 YYREEE (reference sequence). The CDR3 spans 18 residues. V trimming: 4 bases; J trimming: 5 bases; junction bases outside the gene matches: 21. The CDR3 DNA reads TGTGCCAGCAGCCCCGTGGTGAGGATCGGGGGGAGGTCCCACGAGCAGTACTTC. Amino acid sequence: CASSPVVRIGGRSHEQYF.

This chain connects TRBV29-1 to TRBJ1-1, with D possibly being TRBD1 (5 bases). Per germline, CDR1 SQVTM and CDR2 ANQGSEA. This CDR3 has 15 amino acids. V gave up 7 bases and J gave up 0 bases, with 18 bases separating them. CDR3: CSAILQVIMNTEAFF. The CDR3 nucleotides read TGCAGCGCCATCCTACAGGTTATAATGAACACTGAAGCTTTCTTT.

This clone was observed a few times. Other nucleotide sequences from this sample produce the same CDR3. The chain joins TRBV7-9 to TRBJ2-1, with D unclear. The V and J ends lost 4 bases and 6 bases respectively, with 4 bases between them. CDR1 is SEHNR, CDR2 FQNEAQ, per germline (reference sequence). This CDR3 is built from 11 residues. This chain's CDR3 is CASSWGNEQFF. The CDR3 DNA is TGTGCCAGCAGCTGGGGCAATGAGCAGTTCTTC.

The chain couples TRBV5-6 to TRBJ1-2; D possibly corresponds to TRBD1 (5 bases). From germline, CDR1 is SGHDT and CDR2 YYEEEE. There are 12 residues in the CDR3. Trimming stripped 5 bases from V and 4 bases from J, with 9 bases between. The CDR3 DNA follows: TGTGCCAGCAGAGACAGCAGCTATGGCTACACCTTC. Protein product: CASRDSSYGYTF.

This chain joins TRBV19 and TRBJ1-2; the D is unclear. Trimming pared 5 bases from V and 4 bases from J, leaving 11 bases between. This CDR3 has 13 amino acids. Germline values: CDR1 LNHDA, CDR2 SQIVND (reference sequence). The CDR3 nucleotides read TGTGCCAGTAGTTTCGGCCCAACCTATGGCTACACCTTC. This gives the protein CASSFGPTYGYTF.

The V call is TRBV2, the J call TRBJ1-4; D gene ambiguous. The germline V gene has CDR1 SNHLY and CDR2 FYNNEI. V shed 6 bases and J shed 0 bases, with 5 bases lying between them. The CDR3 length is 13 residues. CDR3 DNA sequence: TGTGCCAGCAGGATAGCAACTAATGAAAAACTGTTTTTT. Its translation is CASRIATNEKLFF.

The genes are TRBV7-6 and TRBJ2-1; the D gene could be TRBD1 or TRBD2 (6 bases each). Trimming removed 1 base at V and 8 bases at J, with 12 bases between. This CDR3 contains 14 residues. CDR1 is SGHVS and CDR2 is FNYEAQ in the germline V gene. The CDR3 here is CASSLEVGGHEQFF. The CDR3 region has the DNA TGTGCCAGCAGCTTAGAGGTGGGGGGCCATGAGCAGTTCTTC.

This clone has a single count. The genes are TRBV13 and TRBJ2-1; 12 nucleotides agree with TRBD2. The germline V gene has CDR1 PRHDT and CDR2 FYEKMQ (reference sequence). CDR3 length equals 17 residues. Trimming cost V 5 bases and J 4 bases; bases outside gene matches: 9. CDR3 coding DNA: TGTGCCAGCAGCCCGAGCGCCGGGACTAGCGGGTACAATGAGCAGTTCTTC. It translates to CASSPSAGTSGYNEQFF.

This clone occurred once. This sequence joins TRBV9 and TRBJ2-3, with TRBD2 identical over 7 bases. The length of the CDR3 is 16 residues. Germline CDR1 is SGDLS and CDR2 is YYNGEE. The junction had 7 bases not matched to a gene; V was cut back by 1 base and J by 2 bases. This CDR3 is CASSVYPGGDTDTQYF. CDR3 bases: TGTGCCAGCAGCGTATATCCGGGAGGAGACACAGATACGCAGTATTTT.

The rearrangement links TRBV11-2 to TRBJ2-7; 7 nucleotides agree with TRBD2. After removal of 10 bases from V and 3 bases from J, the junction contained 12 bases not matched to a gene. Germline CDR1 and CDR2: SGHAT and FQNNGV. This CDR3 has 14 amino acids. CDR3 loop: CATSREAKYYEQYF. As DNA, the CDR3 is TGTGCCACGAGCCGGGAGGCCAAGTACTACGAGCAGTACTTC.